The sample holds a few counts of the clone carrying this T cell receptor (beta chain). Its antigen is still unknown. The sample belongs to a study of T cell repertoires in cytomegalovirus infection. Study in general: Recently identified HLA-C-restricted and well-studied HLA-B-restricted CMV epitopes were used. TCR beta signatures that were public indicated CMV infection and matching HLA type. Study outcomes and limitations: The study found HLA-C-restricted CMV-specific TCR beta clonotypes dominating the ex vivo response. Cumulative public TCR beta family frequency identified carriers of CMV plus the relevant HLA.

TCRdb re-derived calls from the reads in MiXCR, one entry per CDR3 protein. The table shows some 920,000 distinct CDR3 sequences, with around 31% occurring only once. This CDR3 is built from 17 residues. The junction had 10 bases not matched to a gene; V was cut back by 4 bases and J by 2 bases. Germline CDR1 reads MGHRA; CDR2 reads YSYEKL. The receptor was derived from a human donor in good health (CMV status not recorded). Some clones in this sample may be carry-over from other donors' samples. The chain couples TRBV4-1 to TRBJ2-1; 8 bases map to TRBD2. The sample here was cultured CD8+ T cells from PBMCs, taken from culture after CMV antigen stimulation. CDR3 nucleotide sequence: TGCGCCAGCAGCCTAGTCCCGGGACTAGATCCCTACAATGAGCAGTTCTTC. The encoded protein is CASSLVPGLDPYNEQFF.